This entry concerns a single TCR beta chain. The target antigen is unknown. The germline V gene encodes CDR1 SGDLS and CDR2 YYNGEE. V dropped 2 bases and J dropped 0 bases, with 8 bases sitting between them. The CDR3 totals 14 residues. Naive CD8 isolation took CD45RO-negative cells positively selected for CCR7 and excluded terminally differentiated effector memory CD45RA+ cells. This record comes from a study of shared clonotypes between healthy human individuals. Overall study results and limits: Larger richness was generally estimated for naive than memory subsets.

Repertoires were generated with immunoSEQ multiplex PCR, while TCRdb's copy carries only in-frame clones and drops some. The table records about 2.2 million clones, around 93% of them present only once. J is TRBJ1-2 and V is TRBV9, with D unclear. The specimen was naive CD8+ T cells from PBMCs. The origin of this receptor is a man between 18 and 29 years old in good health. Some clones in this sample may be carry-over from other donors' samples. CDR3 sequence reads: CASSVSGTNYGYTF. CDR3 bases: TGTGCCAGCAGCGTGTCCGGGACTAACTATGGCTACACCTTC.